Below, 23 T cell receptor beta chains from the same sample are listed, as sequenced in a study of neurological immune-mediated disorders. MiXCR, run by TCRdb on the 5' RACE reads, gives a single entry per CDR3 protein. The table lists 55,000 to 75,000 distinct CDR3 sequences, roughly 2.5% of them singletons, with around 3% in the top ten. Material: PBMCs. The receptors originated from a man in his fifties or sixties with multiple sclerosis.

The sample holds many counts of this clonotype. This chain connects TRBV29-1 to TRBJ1-1; TRBD1 matches at 7 bases. The germline V gene encodes CDR1 SQVTM and CDR2 ANQGSEA. The CDR3 contains 13 residues. Unmatched junction bases numbered 8, after V lost 6 bases and J lost 4 bases. The CDR3 loop reads CSVDRAGGTEAFF. In DNA, the CDR3 is TGCAGCGTCGACAGGGCTGGGGGCACTGAAGCTTTCTTT.

This clonotype was detected many times. The chain employs TRBV7-2 and TRBJ2-1, with D possibly matching TRBD1 (5 bases). CDR1 and CDR2 from the germline V gene are SGHTA and FQGNSA. The CDR3 has 15 amino acids. Between the trimmed V and J ends, which lost 2 bases and 2 bases, there was a span of 10 bases. CDR3: CASSLQGFTYNEQFF. DNA of the CDR3: TGTGCCAGCAGCTTACAGGGTTTCACCTACAATGAGCAGTTCTTC.

At least ten counts were recorded for this clonotype. DNA of the CDR3: TGTGCCAGCAGCTTGGGCGGAGCGGGAAACATTCAGTACTTC. It codes for CASSLGGAGNIQYF. This chain connects TRBV7-2 to TRBJ2-4, with TRBD2 as a possible D gene (6 bases). The CDR3 extends over 14 amino acids. V was clipped by 3 bases and J by 6 bases, with 12 bases between them. Germline CDR1 is SGHTA and CDR2 is FQGNSA. Full variable domain (outside the CDR3, taken from reference TRBV7-2 and TRBJ2-4): GAGVSQSPSNKVTEKGKDVELRCDPISGHTALYWYRQSLGQGLEFLIYFQGNSAPDKSGLPSDRFSAERTGGSVSTLTIQRTQQEDSAVYLCASSLGGAGNIQYFGAGTRLSVL.

This clonotype appeared many times. This chain connects TRBV10-3 to TRBJ2-1; tentatively, D is TRBD1 (6 bases). Between the trimmed V and J ends, which lost 7 bases and 7 bases, there was a span of 14 bases. The germline V gene encodes CDR1 ENHRY and CDR2 SYGVKD. This CDR3 is 13 amino acids long. In DNA form, the CDR3 reads TGTGCCATCAAGGGGGACCCATGGAATGAGCAGTTCTTC. This encodes CAIKGDPWNEQFF.

This clonotype has at least ten counts. The rearrangement joins TRBV20-1 to TRBJ1-5; a possible D gene is TRBD1 (6 bases). Germline CDR1 reads DFQATT; CDR2 reads SNEGSKA (reference sequence). The V and J ends lost 5 bases and 1 base respectively, with 9 bases between them. The length of the CDR3 is 13 residues. The CDR3 loop is CSAGGQSNQPQHF. Written as DNA, the CDR3 is TGCAGTGCTGGGGGACAAAGCAATCAGCCCCAGCATTTT.

This clonotype was detected ten times or more. This sequence joins TRBV4-3 and TRBJ1-5, with a possible D match to TRBD1 (6 bases). The CDR3 consists of 16 residues. Germline V gene data show CDR1 as LGHNA and CDR2 as YSLEER. The V gene lost 0 bases and the J gene lost 2 bases, with 11 bases spanning the gap. This CDR3 is CASSQEIGGGNQPQHF. The CDR3 region has the DNA TGCGCCAGCAGCCAAGAAATAGGGGGAGGCAATCAGCCCCAGCATTTT.

This clonotype is labeled medium-sized. The chain links TRBV7-2 to TRBJ2-7; no definite D call. Trimming pared 5 bases from V and 3 bases from J, leaving 5 bases between. Germline-derived CDR1 and CDR2 are SGHTA and FQGNSA. This CDR3 is 11 amino acids long. This chain's CDR3 is CASSGLYEQYF. CDR3 DNA: TGTGCCAGCAGCGGCCTCTACGAGCAGTACTTC.

This clonotype was picked up many times. V gene TRBV6-5 combines with J gene TRBJ1-2, with D tentatively TRBD1 (6 bases). The length of the CDR3 is 14 residues. The germline V and J ends were trimmed by 6 bases and 0 bases, with 11 bases remaining between them. Germline V gene lookup returns CDR1 MNHEY and CDR2 SVGAGI. In nucleotides, the CDR3 is TGTGCCAGCAGCGAGGGGGACGCTAACTATGGCTACACCTTC. Its translation is CASSEGDANYGYTF.

This clonotype has ten or more counts. The chain recombines TRBV7-2 with TRBJ1-5; D remains ambiguous. Germline lookup yields CDR1 SGHTA and CDR2 FQGNSA. The CDR3 has 14 amino acids. V was clipped by 5 bases and J by 1 base, with 9 bases between them. Here the CDR3 DNA reads TGTGCCAGCAGCGGATATGCCAGCAATCAGCCCCAGCATTTT. It encodes CASSGYASNQPQHF.

The V call is TRBV9, the J call TRBJ2-7, with D tentatively TRBD1 (5 bases). CDR3 length: 15 residues. The V end was cut by 0 bases, the J end by 2 bases, with 12 bases between. CDR1 SGDLS and CDR2 YYNGEE come from the germline V gene. The CDR3 coding sequence is TGTGCCAGCAGCGTAGGACAGTCCAACACCTACGAGCAGTACTTC. Translation gives CASSVGQSNTYEQYF.

With regard to this clonotype: Just one base apart from a much larger clone, this may be a read error. The V gene is TRBV20-1, the J gene TRBJ1-1; perhaps TRBD1 as D (5 bases). Germline CDR1 is DFQATT and CDR2 is SNEGSKA (reference sequence). The V end was cut by 6 bases, the J end by 3 bases, with 14 bases between. The CDR3 runs 13 residues. Written as DNA, the CDR3 is TGCAGTGCGCCCGCTGGGGGGGACACTGAAGCTTTCTTT. This sequence encodes CSAPAGGDTEAFF.

This clonotype was detected ten times or more. The V gene is TRBV5-8, the J gene TRBJ2-7; TRBD1 aligns across 11 bases. The germline V gene has CDR1 SGHTS and CDR2 YDEGEE. The CDR3 sequence is 14 residues long. J lost 4 bases, V lost 2 bases, and 2 bases had no gene match. The chain's CDR3 is CASSFRDRGYEQYF. The CDR3, as DNA: TGTGCCAGCAGCTTCCGGGACAGGGGGTACGAGCAGTACTTC.

This clonotype showed up many times. The V and J genes are TRBV20-1 and TRBJ1-4, with 10 bases matching TRBD1. Germline CDR1 and CDR2: DFQATT and SNEGSKA (reference sequence). This CDR3 is built from 15 residues. Germline trimming cut 5 bases from V and 1 base from J; bases unmatched to any gene: 4. The CDR3 protein is CSAAGTGVTNEKLFF. The DNA of the CDR3 is TGCAGTGCTGCAGGGACAGGGGTAACTAATGAAAAACTGTTTTTT.

This clonotype has ten or more counts. The rearrangement joins TRBV4-3 to TRBJ2-6; D gene unclear. V lost 1 base, J lost 0 bases, and 4 bases lay in between. CDR1 LGHNA and CDR2 YSLEER come from the germline V gene. The CDR3 runs 15 residues. The CDR3 here is CASSQVVSGANVLTF. The CDR3 DNA follows: TGCGCCAGCAGCCAAGTAGTCTCTGGGGCCAACGTCCTGACTTTC.

This clonotype was observed at least ten times. The chain couples TRBV3-1 to TRBJ2-4; the D is unclear. V gave up 1 base and J gave up 5 bases, with 3 bases separating them. The germline V gene encodes CDR1 LGHDT and CDR2 YNNKEL (reference sequence). CDR3 size: 12 residues. The CDR3 region is CASSQVENIQYF. The CDR3, as DNA: TGTGCCAGCAGCCAAGTAGAAAACATTCAGTACTTC.

This clonotype appeared many times. V and J are TRBV18 and TRBJ2-5; the D gene is possibly TRBD2 (6 bases). CDR1 is KGHSH and CDR2 is LQKENI in the germline V gene. CDR3 length: 16 amino acids. Between the trimmed V and J ends, which lost 6 bases and 1 base, there was a span of 18 bases. The CDR3: CASSPLGAGLQETQYF. CDR3 in DNA: TGTGCCAGCTCCCCCCTCGGAGCGGGCCTCCAAGAGACCCAGTACTTC.

This clonotype was found many times. This sequence joins TRBV5-1 and TRBJ2-3; maybe TRBD2 (6 bases). This CDR3 comprises 16 residues. Trimming shortened V by 0 bases and J by 1 base, and 12 bases separated the two germline ends. Germline V gene sequence: CDR1 SGHRS, CDR2 YFSETQ. The CDR3, as DNA: TGCGCCAGCAGCTTGGATCCCGGGGGAGGCACAGATACGCAGTATTTT. The encoded protein is CASSLDPGGGTDTQYF.

The J gene is TRBJ2-7, the V gene TRBV5-1, with D uncertain. The V end lost 0 bases, the J end lost 2 bases, and 9 bases lay between the germline ends. The CDR3 is made up of 14 amino acids. Germline CDR1 is SGHRS and CDR2 is YFSETQ. The CDR3 nucleotides read TGCGCCAGCAGCTTGGCCGGTTCAGCCTACGAGCAGTACTTC. Protein product: CASSLAGSAYEQYF.

This clonotype came up many times. The chain combines TRBV20-1 with TRBJ2-7; TRBD1 matches 7 bases. Per the germline V gene, CDR1 is DFQATT and CDR2 is SNEGSKA (reference sequence). Trimming removed 0 bases from V and 2 bases from J; junction bases left unmatched: 4. The CDR3 has 14 amino acids. CDR3 sequence reads: CSARDLGTAYEQYF. CDR3 DNA: TGCAGTGCTAGAGATCTTGGGACAGCCTACGAGCAGTACTTC.

Of note for this clonotype: Given a much more abundant clone one base away, this may be a read error. This chain connects TRBV7-2 to TRBJ1-2; D not resolved. Germline values: CDR1 SGHTA, CDR2 FQGNSA. The CDR3 runs 13 residues. V was trimmed by 2 bases and J by 1 base, leaving 5 bases between them. CDR3 sequence: CASSLSLNYGYTF. In DNA, the CDR3 is TGTGCCAGCAGCTTATCCCTTAACTATGGCTACACCTTC.

Many counts were recorded for this clonotype. This rearrangement joins TRBV3-1 to TRBJ2-3; no firm D call. The CDR3 spans 13 residues. V lost 0 bases and J 4 bases, leaving 5 bases between the germline ends. CDR1 is LGHDT, CDR2 YNNKEL, per germline (reference sequence). The CDR3 region has the DNA TGTGCCAGCAGCCAAGATTCCCCAGATACGCAGTATTTT. Encoded protein: CASSQDSPDTQYF.

This clonotype appeared many times. The genes are TRBV19 and TRBJ2-7, with TRBD1 as a possible D gene (6 bases). V was shortened by 5 bases and J by 2 bases, with 13 bases between the two germline ends. Germline V lookup: CDR1 LNHDA, CDR2 SQIVND (reference sequence). The CDR3 consists of 14 residues. The CDR3: CASSSQGYTYEQYF. CDR3 nucleotides: TGTGCCAGTAGTTCACAGGGATATACCTACGAGCAGTACTTC.

This clonotype appeared a few times. The chain couples TRBV7-2 to TRBJ1-2, with no clear D. The CDR3 contains 14 residues. V was trimmed by 5 bases and J by 0 bases, leaving 10 bases between them. CDR1 is SGHTA, CDR2 FQGNSA, per germline. The CDR3 loop is CASSPVGANYGYTF. The CDR3 nucleotides are TGTGCCAGCAGCCCGGTTGGGGCTAACTATGGCTACACCTTC.